These 13 T cell receptor beta chains came from one sample sequenced in a study of shared clonotypes between healthy human individuals. In the naive CD8 group, cells lacked CD45RO and were positively selected for CCR7, so terminally differentiated effector memory CD45RA+ cells were left out. Clones were read by immunoSEQ multiplex PCR, and TCRdb kept only the in-frame ones, dropping some. Of around 2,100,000 clones in the sample, 85% to 95% were seen once. The sequenced sample was naive CD8+ T cells sorted from blood. All receptors derive from a man aged 18 to 35 in good health.

The chain combines TRBV2 with TRBJ1-2; 8 bases match TRBD1. There are 14 residues in the CDR3. V shed 6 bases and J 4 bases; nucleotides not matched to a gene: 7. CDR1 is SNHLY, CDR2 FYNNEI, per germline. CDR3 bases: TGTGCCAGCAGACCCGGACAGGGTCGCTATGGCTACACCTTC. As protein: CASRPGQGRYGYTF.

The J gene is TRBJ2-1, the V gene TRBV6-5; 15 positions agree with TRBD2. CDR3 length: 15 amino acids. Germline CDR1 and CDR2: MNHEY and SVGAGI. V shed 8 bases and J 8 bases; nucleotides not matched to a gene: 7. CDR3 DNA: TGTGCCAGCGTCTCCCGGACTAGCGGGGGGGATGAGCAGTTCTTC. The encoded protein is CASVSRTSGGDEQFF.

The rearrangement links TRBV6-1 to TRBJ1-5; 9 nucleotides match TRBD1. CDR1 is MNHNS and CDR2 is SASEGT in the germline V gene. V was clipped by 1 base and J by 3 bases; unmatched bases: 1. This CDR3 is built from 15 residues. CDR3 protein: CASSEGDRVNQPQHF. The CDR3 DNA sequence: TGTGCCAGCAGTGAAGGGGACAGGGTCAATCAGCCCCAGCATTTT.

The rearrangement uses TRBV9 and TRBJ1-5, with TRBD1 matching 8 bases. The junction had 1 base not matched to a gene; V was cut back by 3 bases and J by 2 bases. The germline gives CDR1 SGDLS, CDR2 YYNGEE. The CDR3 sequence is 14 residues long. DNA of the CDR3: TGTGCCAGCAGCGCACAGGGGGGCAATCAGCCCCAGCATTTT. It translates to CASSAQGGNQPQHF. The full variable domain, in which reference TRBV9 and TRBJ1-5 provide the parts outside the CDR3, is DSGVTQTPKHLITATGQRVTLRCSPRSGDLSVYWYQQSLDQGLQFLIQYYNGEERAKGNILERFSAQQFPDLHSELNLSSLELGDSALYFCASSAQGGNQPQHFGDGTRLSIL.

CDR3: CASSFPGGPDTEAFF. The CDR3 coding sequence is TGTGCCAGCAGTTTCCCCGGGGGGCCGGACACTGAAGCTTTCTTT. V is TRBV6-6 and J is TRBJ1-1; D perhaps matches TRBD1 (6 bases). V lost 4 bases and J 3 bases, leaving 15 bases between the germline ends. CDR1 is MNHNY and CDR2 is SVGAGI in the germline V gene (reference sequence). CDR3 length equals 15 residues.

The V gene is TRBV7-6, the J gene TRBJ2-1, with TRBD2 as a possible D gene (5 bases). From germline, CDR1 is SGHVS and CDR2 FNYEAQ. Deletions cut 4 bases from V and 2 bases from J, with 18 bases between. The CDR3 totals 17 residues. This chain's CDR3 is CASSSDLAGTTYNEQFF. DNA of the CDR3: TGTGCCAGCAGCTCCGACTTGGCGGGTACGACCTACAATGAGCAGTTCTTC.

The chain has TRBV29-1 and TRBJ1-1, with 10 bases matching TRBD1. V lost 6 bases to trimming and J lost 6 bases; unmatched junction nucleotides: 7. Per germline, CDR1 SQVTM and CDR2 ANQGSEA. This CDR3 has 13 residues. The CDR3 protein is CSVTTGGFSEAFF. The CDR3 DNA is TGCAGCGTGACGACAGGGGGCTTCTCTGAAGCTTTCTTT.

This chain joins TRBV6-5 and TRBJ2-1, with 10 bases lining up with TRBD2. This CDR3 is 15 amino acids long. J lost 6 bases, V lost 2 bases, and 4 bases had no gene match. The germline gives CDR1 MNHEY, CDR2 SVGAGI. The CDR3 loop reads CASSYDSSGGNEQFF. The CDR3 nucleotides read TGTGCCAGCAGTTACGATTCTAGCGGGGGCAATGAGCAGTTCTTC.

Regarding this clone: This same CDR3 is encoded by further DNA sequences in the sample. The V and J genes are TRBV27 and TRBJ2-7; no firm D call. The CDR3 totals 14 residues. From germline, CDR1 is MNHEY and CDR2 SMNVEV (reference sequence). V was clipped by 2 bases and J by 0 bases, with 8 bases between them. The CDR3 region has the DNA TGTGCCAGCAGTTTAAGTTCAGCCTCCTACGAGCAGTACTTC. It yields the protein CASSLSSASYEQYF.

With regard to this clone: At one end, the junction sequence differs from germline, possibly due to a read error. The rearrangement joins TRBV7-7 to TRBJ2-1; TRBD2 aligns across 10 bases. CDR3 length: 15 residues. The germline CDR1 and CDR2 sequences are SSHAT and FNYEAQ (reference sequence). Here the CDR3 reads CASSAGLAAYNEQFF. The CDR3 DNA follows: TGTGCTAGCAGCGCTGGACTAGCGGCCTACAATGAGCAGTTCTTC.

This sequence joins TRBV2 and TRBJ2-7; 7 nucleotides line up with TRBD1. CDR1 SNHLY and CDR2 FYNNEI come from the germline V gene. V dropped 10 bases and J dropped 0; count of bases not matched to a gene: 9. The CDR3 contains 14 residues. As DNA, the CDR3 is TGTGCCACGATTCCGGACAGGTCCTCCTACGAGCAGTACTTC. This sequence encodes CATIPDRSSYEQYF.

The gene calls are TRBV13 and TRBJ2-3; D not resolved. CDR1 and CDR2 from the germline V gene are PRHDT and FYEKMQ (reference sequence). This CDR3 contains 12 residues. V lost 6 bases and J 0 bases, leaving 4 bases between the germline ends. The CDR3 reads CASRISTDTQYF. In DNA, the CDR3 is TGTGCCAGCAGGATTAGCACAGATACGCAGTATTTT.

The chain has TRBV9 and TRBJ2-3; D call uncertain. The V end was cut by 4 bases, the J end by 1 base, with 10 bases between. Germline V gene sequence: CDR1 SGDLS, CDR2 YYNGEE. This CDR3 spans 14 amino acids. The CDR3 reads CASSYSSGTDTQYF. The CDR3 region has the DNA TGTGCCAGCAGCTATTCAAGCGGCACAGATACGCAGTATTTT.